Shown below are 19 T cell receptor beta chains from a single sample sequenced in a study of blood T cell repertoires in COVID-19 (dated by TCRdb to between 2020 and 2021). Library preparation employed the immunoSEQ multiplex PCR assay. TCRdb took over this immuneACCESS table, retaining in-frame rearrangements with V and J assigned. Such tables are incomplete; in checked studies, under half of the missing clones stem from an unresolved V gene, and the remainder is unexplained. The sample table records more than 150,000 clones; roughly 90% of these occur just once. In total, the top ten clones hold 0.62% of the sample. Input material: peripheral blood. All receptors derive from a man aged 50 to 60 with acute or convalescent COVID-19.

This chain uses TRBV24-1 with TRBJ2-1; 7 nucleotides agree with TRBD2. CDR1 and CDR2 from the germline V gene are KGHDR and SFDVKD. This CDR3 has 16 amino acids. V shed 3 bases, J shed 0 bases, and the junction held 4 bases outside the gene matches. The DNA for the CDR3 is TGTGCCACCAGTGATACTAGCGCGAGCTCCTACAATGAGCAGTTCTTC. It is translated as CATSDTSASSYNEQFF.

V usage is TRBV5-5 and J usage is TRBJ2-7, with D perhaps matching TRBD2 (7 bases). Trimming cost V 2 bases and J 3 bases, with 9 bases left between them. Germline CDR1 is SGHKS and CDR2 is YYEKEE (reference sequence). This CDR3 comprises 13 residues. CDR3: CASSLGGDYEQYF. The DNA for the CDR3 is TGTGCCAGCAGCTTAGGGGGGGACTACGAGCAGTACTTC.

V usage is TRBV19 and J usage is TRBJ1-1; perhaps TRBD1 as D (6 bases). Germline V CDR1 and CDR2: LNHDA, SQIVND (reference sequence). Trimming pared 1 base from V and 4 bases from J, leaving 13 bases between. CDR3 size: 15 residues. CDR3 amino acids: CASSIAGGLGTEAFF. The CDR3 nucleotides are TGTGCCAGTAGTATAGCGGGGGGGCTGGGCACTGAAGCTTTCTTT.

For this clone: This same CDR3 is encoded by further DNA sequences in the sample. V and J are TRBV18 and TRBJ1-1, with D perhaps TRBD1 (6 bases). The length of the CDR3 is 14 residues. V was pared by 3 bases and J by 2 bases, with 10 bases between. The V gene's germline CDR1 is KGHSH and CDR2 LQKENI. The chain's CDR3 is CASSPQGINTEAFF. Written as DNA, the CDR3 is TGTGCCAGCTCACCCCAGGGGATTAACACTGAAGCTTTCTTT.

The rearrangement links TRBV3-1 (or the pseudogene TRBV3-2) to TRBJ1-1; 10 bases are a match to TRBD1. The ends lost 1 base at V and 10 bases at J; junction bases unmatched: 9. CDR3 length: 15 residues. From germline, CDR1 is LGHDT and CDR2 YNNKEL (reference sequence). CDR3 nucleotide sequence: TGTGCCAGCAGCCAAGGGGACAGGGGCAGGGTGGGAGCTTTCTTT. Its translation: CASSQGDRGRVGAFF.

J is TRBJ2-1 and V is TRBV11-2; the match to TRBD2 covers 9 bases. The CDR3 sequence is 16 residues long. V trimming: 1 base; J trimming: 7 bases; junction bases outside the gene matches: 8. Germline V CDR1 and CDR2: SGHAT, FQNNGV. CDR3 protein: CASSLGTAGGINEQFF. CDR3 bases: TGTGCCAGCAGCTTAGGAACTGCGGGAGGGATAAATGAGCAGTTCTTC.

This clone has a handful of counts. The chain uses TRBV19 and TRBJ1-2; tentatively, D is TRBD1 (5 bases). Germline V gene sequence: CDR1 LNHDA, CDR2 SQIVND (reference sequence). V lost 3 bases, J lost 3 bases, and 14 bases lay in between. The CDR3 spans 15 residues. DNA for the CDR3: TGTGCCAGTAGTATCGGGGAGGGGCTGGACTATGGCTACACCTTC. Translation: CASSIGEGLDYGYTF.

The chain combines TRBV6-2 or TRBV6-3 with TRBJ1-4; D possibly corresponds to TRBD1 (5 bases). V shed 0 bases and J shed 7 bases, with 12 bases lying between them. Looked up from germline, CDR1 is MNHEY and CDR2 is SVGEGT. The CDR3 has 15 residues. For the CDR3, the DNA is TGTGCCAGCAGTTACTCGTCGGCAGGGTCTGAAAAACTGTTTTTT. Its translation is CASSYSSAGSEKLFF.

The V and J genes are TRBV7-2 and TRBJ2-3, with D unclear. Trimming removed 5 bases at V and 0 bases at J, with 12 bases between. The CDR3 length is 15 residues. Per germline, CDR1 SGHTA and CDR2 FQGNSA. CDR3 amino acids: CASSPSITSTDTQYF. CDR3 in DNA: TGTGCCAGCAGCCCAAGCATTACTAGCACAGATACGCAGTATTTT.

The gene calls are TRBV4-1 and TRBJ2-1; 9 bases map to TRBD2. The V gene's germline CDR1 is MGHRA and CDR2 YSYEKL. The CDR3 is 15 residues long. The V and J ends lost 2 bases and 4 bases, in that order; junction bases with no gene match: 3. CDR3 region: CASSQRTSEYNEQFF. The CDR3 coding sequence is TGCGCCAGCAGCCAACGGACTAGCGAATACAATGAGCAGTTCTTC.

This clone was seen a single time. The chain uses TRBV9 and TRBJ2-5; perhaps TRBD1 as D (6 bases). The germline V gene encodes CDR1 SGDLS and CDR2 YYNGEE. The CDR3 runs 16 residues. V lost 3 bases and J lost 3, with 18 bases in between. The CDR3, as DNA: TGTGCCAGCAGCGGGACGGGGTTAGGGGGTGAAGAGACCCAGTACTTC. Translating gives CASSGTGLGGEETQYF.

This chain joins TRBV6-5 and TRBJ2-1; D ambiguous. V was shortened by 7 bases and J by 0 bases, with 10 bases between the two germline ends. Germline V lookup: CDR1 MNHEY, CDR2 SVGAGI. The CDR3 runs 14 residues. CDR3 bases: TGTGCCAGCACGGCGGTGTACTCCTACAATGAGCAGTTCTTC. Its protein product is CASTAVYSYNEQFF.

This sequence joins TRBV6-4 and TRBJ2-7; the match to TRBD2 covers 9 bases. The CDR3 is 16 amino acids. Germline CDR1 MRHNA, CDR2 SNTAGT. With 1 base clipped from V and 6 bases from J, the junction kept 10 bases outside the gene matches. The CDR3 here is CASSDLAGARSAEQYF. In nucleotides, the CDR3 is TGTGCCAGCAGTGACTTAGCGGGAGCGCGGTCCGCCGAGCAGTACTTC.

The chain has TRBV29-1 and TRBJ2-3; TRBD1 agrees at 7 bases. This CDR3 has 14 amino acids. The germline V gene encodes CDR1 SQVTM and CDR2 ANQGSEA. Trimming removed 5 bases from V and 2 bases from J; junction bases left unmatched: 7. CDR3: CSVPDRAITDTQYF. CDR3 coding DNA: TGCAGCGTTCCCGACAGGGCTATCACAGATACGCAGTATTTT.

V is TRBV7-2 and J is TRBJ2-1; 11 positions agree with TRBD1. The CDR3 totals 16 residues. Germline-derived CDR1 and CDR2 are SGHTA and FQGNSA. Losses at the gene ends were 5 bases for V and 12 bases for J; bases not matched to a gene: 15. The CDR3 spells CASSRHRDRGKAGQFF. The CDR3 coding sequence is TGTGCCAGCAGCCGTCACCGGGACAGGGGGAAGGCCGGGCAGTTCTTC.

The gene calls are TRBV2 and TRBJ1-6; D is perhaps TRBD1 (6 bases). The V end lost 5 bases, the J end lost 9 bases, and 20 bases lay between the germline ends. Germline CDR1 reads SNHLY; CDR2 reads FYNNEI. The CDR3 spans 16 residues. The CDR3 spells CASSNRGERGSSPLHF. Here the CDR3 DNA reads TGTGCCAGCAGTAACCGAGGGGAAAGGGGGAGTTCACCCCTCCACTTT.

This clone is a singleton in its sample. CDR3 protein: CASSPPGRTEAFF. CDR3 DNA sequence: TGTGCCAGCAGTCCGCCCGGGAGAACTGAAGCTTTCTTT. This chain uses TRBV28 with TRBJ1-1, with D unresolved. Deletions cut 5 bases from V and 5 bases from J, with 12 bases between. This CDR3 region has 13 residues. The germline V gene has CDR1 MDHEN and CDR2 SYDVKM.

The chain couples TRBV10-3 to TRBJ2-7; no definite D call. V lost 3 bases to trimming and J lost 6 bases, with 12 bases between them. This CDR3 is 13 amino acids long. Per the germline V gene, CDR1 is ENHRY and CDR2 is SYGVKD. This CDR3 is CAISDIESGEQYF. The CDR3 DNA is TGTGCCATCAGTGATATAGAGTCAGGCGAGCAGTACTTC.

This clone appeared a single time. CDR3 protein: CASSEEGNRNQPQHF. The CDR3 nucleotides read TGTGCCAGCAGTGAGGAGGGCAACCGAAATCAGCCCCAGCATTTT. The chain carries TRBV2 and TRBJ1-5; no reliable D call. Trimming cost V 3 bases and J 4 bases, with 13 bases left between them. The germline CDR1 and CDR2 sequences are SNHLY and FYNNEI. The length of the CDR3 is 15 residues.